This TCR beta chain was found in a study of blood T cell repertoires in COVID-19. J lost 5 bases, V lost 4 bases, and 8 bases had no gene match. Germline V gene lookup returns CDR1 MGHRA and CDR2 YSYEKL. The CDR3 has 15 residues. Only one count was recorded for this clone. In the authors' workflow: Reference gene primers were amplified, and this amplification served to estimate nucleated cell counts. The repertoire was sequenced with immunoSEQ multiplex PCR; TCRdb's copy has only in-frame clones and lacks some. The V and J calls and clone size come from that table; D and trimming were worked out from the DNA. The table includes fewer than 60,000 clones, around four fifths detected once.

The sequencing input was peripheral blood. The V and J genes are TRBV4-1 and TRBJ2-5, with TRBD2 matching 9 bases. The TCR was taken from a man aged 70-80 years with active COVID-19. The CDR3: CASSRVAGAGETQYF. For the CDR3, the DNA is TGCGCCAGCAGCCGGGTAGCGGGGGCTGGCGAGACCCAGTACTTC.